This is a list of T cell receptor beta chains from one sample in a study of glioma-infiltrating T cells after dendritic cell vaccination. Here immunoSEQ multiplex PCR was the method, and the copy in TCRdb shows in-frame clones only, minus some. The sample contains just under 85,000 clones, 70% to 90% of which appear only once. Here the sequenced sample was blood, taken before dendritic cell vaccination. These receptors came from a human donor with glioblastoma. Both conserved end residues are part of each CDR3. The order of the fields is D gene, J gene, V gene, clone size, CDR3 protein, CDR3 DNA. D genes are given only for firm matches. Expanded clones get a size class; other rows say once, few or many, or leave the size out.

NA,TRBJ2-3,TRBV7-2,NA,CASSLRSGWADTQYF,TGTGCCAGCAGCTTAAGGTCCGGGTGGGCAGATACGCAGTATTTT
TRBD2,TRBJ2-7,TRBV5-1,NA,CASSTWLTSDSYEQYF,TGCGCCAGCAGCACTTGGCTTACTAGCGACTCCTACGAGCAGTACTTC
NA,TRBJ1-1,TRBV19,NA,CASSIERNTEAFF,TGTGCCAGTAGTATAGAGAGGAACACTGAAGCTTTCTTT
NA,TRBJ1-5,TRBV27,few,CASAGGSLNQPQHF,TGTGCCAGCGCCGGCGGCAGCCTCAATCAGCCCCAGCATTTT
NA,TRBJ1-2,TRBV9,once,CASSEDAGMDNYGYTF,TGTGCCAGCAGCGAGGACGCAGGGATGGATAACTATGGCTACACCTTC
NA,TRBJ1-1,TRBV5-1,NA,CASRTTVNTEAFF,TGCGCCAGCAGAACGACAGTGAACACTGAAGCTTTCTTT
TRBD2,TRBJ2-1,TRBV2,NA,CASRPGLAQVNEQFF,TGTGCCAGCAGGCCGGGACTAGCACAGGTCAATGAGCAGTTCTTC
NA,TRBJ1-6,TRBV2,NA,CASSLGGINSPLHF,TGTGCCAGCAGTCTGGGAGGCATAAATTCACCCCTCCACTTT
NA,TRBJ1-2,TRBV10-3,NA,CAISEGHGVYGYTF,TGTGCCATCAGTGAGGGGCACGGCGTCTATGGCTACACCTTC
NA,TRBJ2-1,TRBV7-6,NA,CASSPTSVRGRQFF,TGTGCTAGCAGCCCGACTAGCGTCAGGGGGAGGCAGTTCTTC
NA,TRBJ1-1,TRBV5-5,NA,CASSRVNTEAFF,TGTGCCAGCAGCCGGGTGAACACTGAAGCTTTCTTT
TRBD1,TRBJ1-3,TRBV11-2,NA,CASTQTGTRATIYF,TGTGCCAGCACCCAGACAGGGACTAGGGCCACCATATATTTT
NA,TRBJ1-6,TRBV19,NA,CASSVDRSSYNSPLHF,TGTGCCAGTAGTGTTGACAGGAGCTCCTATAATTCACCCCTCCACTTT
NA,TRBJ1-2,TRBV6-1,NA,CASSEGVGSYGYTF,TGTGCCAGCAGTGAAGGGGTAGGGAGCTATGGCTACACCTTC
TRBD1,TRBJ2-7,TRBV6-1,NA,CASSESEGGSDEQYF,TGTGCCAGCAGTGAAAGTGAAGGGGGCAGCGACGAGCAGTACTTC
NA,TRBJ2-1,TRBV7-7,NA,CASSQDYYNEQFF,TGTGCTAGCAGCCAGGACTACTACAATGAGCAGTTCTTC
TRBD1,TRBJ1-1,TRBV7-9,once,CASSLAGGWENTEAFF,TGTGCCAGCAGCTTAGCAGGGGGCTGGGAGAACACTGAAGCTTTCTTT
NA,TRBJ1-3,TRBV4-1,NA,CASSQVGRSGNTIYF,TGCGCCAGCAGCCAAGTTGGGCGATCTGGAAACACCATATATTTT
NA,TRBJ1-1,TRBV18,NA,CASSEGLDTEAFF,TGTGCCAGCTCGGAGGGTTTGGACACTGAAGCTTTCTTT
TRBD1,TRBJ2-3,TRBV5-1,once,CASSPGQVEADTQYF,TGCGCCAGCAGCCCGGGACAGGTCGAGGCAGATACGCAGTATTTT
TRBD2,TRBJ2-7,TRBV18,NA,CASSPPGGGFEQYF,TGTGCCAGCTCACCACCGGGGGGGGGTTTCGAGCAGTACTTC
TRBD1,TRBJ1-5,TRBV6-6,NA,CASSPPTGQRSQPQHF,TGTGCCAGCAGCCCCCCGACGGGACAGAGATCTCAGCCCCAGCATTTT
TRBD1,TRBJ2-1,TRBV27,NA,CASSFGTGANEQFF,TGTGCCAGCAGTTTCGGGACAGGGGCCAATGAGCAGTTCTTC
NA,TRBJ2-7,TRBV6-5,NA,CASRPRVPYEQYF,TGTGCCAGCCGACCCCGGGTTCCCTACGAGCAGTACTTC
TRBD2,TRBJ2-2,TRBV6-5,few,CASSYSAGGPGELFF,TGTGCCAGCAGTTACTCGGCGGGGGGGCCTGGGGAGCTGTTTTTT
TRBD1,TRBJ1-2,TRBV19,NA,CASSNDRGRNGYTF,TGTGCCAGTAGTAATGACAGGGGGAGGAATGGCTACACCTTC
NA,TRBJ2-3,TRBV9,once,CASSYRGELTDTQYF,TGTGCCAGCAGCTATCGCGGGGAATTGACAGATACGCAGTATTTT
NA,TRBJ2-3,TRBV4-2,NA,CASSQDRTSYDTQYF,TGTGCCAGCAGCCAAGATAGAACTAGCTATGATACGCAGTATTTT
TRBD1,TRBJ1-5,TRBV19,NA,CASSIDRGQPQHF,TGTGCCAGTAGTATAGACAGGGGGCAGCCCCAGCATTTT